These 11 T cell receptor beta chains were sequenced from one sample in a study of T cells in Graves' hyperthyroidism and ophthalmopathy (dated by TCRdb to 2018 to 2020). The library was built by means of multiplex PCR. For sequencing, an Illumina HiSeq 2000 was employed. Amplification of TCR beta CDR3 regions was carried out from RNA transcripts. The TCR CDR3 was subjected to a first round of RT-PCR using the HTBI primer set and the Qiagen OneStep RT-PCR kit. TCRdb passed the public sequencing reads through fastp at Q25 and MiXCR, retaining productive beta sequences. Merged by CDR3 protein, the rows form single entries marked with the most common genes and DNA. The sample table records fewer than 650,000 distinct CDR3 sequences; about 14% of these occur just once. The ten largest clones add up to less than 9% of the sample. Sequencing used blood. All receptors derive from a woman under 30 with Graves' ophthalmopathy.

In its sample, this clonotype was seen a few times. The V gene is TRBV19, the J gene TRBJ1-2, with a weak D call TRBD1 (5 bases). This CDR3 has 15 amino acids. V lost 7 bases and J 5 bases, leaving 20 bases between the germline ends. Germline CDR1 and CDR2: LNHDA and SQIVND (reference sequence). CDR3 amino acids: CASTHMGQGWYGYTF. The CDR3 DNA sequence: TGTGCCAGTACCCACATGGGGCAGGGATGGTATGGCTACACCTTC.

This clonotype was seen many times. The rearrangement joins TRBV11-2 to TRBJ2-2; 7 bases fit TRBD2. V gave up 5 bases and J gave up 1 base; unmatched junction bases: 7. There are 16 residues in the CDR3. CDR1 SGHAT and CDR2 FQNNGV come from the germline V gene. CDR3 nucleotide sequence: TGTGCCAGCAGCCAAAGGGACTACCTGAACACCGGGGAGCTGTTTTTT. Encoded protein: CASSQRDYLNTGELFF.

This clonotype was recorded many times. This sequence joins TRBV12-5 and TRBJ2-1, with 10 bases that match TRBD2. The germline V gene encodes CDR1 LGHNT and CDR2 FRNRAP. The CDR3 has 15 amino acids. The trim removed 6 bases at V and 2 bases at J, leaving 4 bases unmatched. The CDR3 here is CASGALAGAYNEQFF. The CDR3 DNA reads TGTGCTAGTGGGGCTCTAGCGGGAGCCTACAATGAGCAGTTCTTC. Combining the CDR3 with reference TRBV12-5 and TRBJ2-1 gives the whole variable domain DARVTQTPRHKVTEMGQEVTMRCQPILGHNTVFWYRQTMMQGLELLAYFRNRAPLDDSGMPKDRFSAEMPDATLATLKIQPSEPRDSAVYFCASGALAGAYNEQFFGPGTRLTVL.

This clonotype showed up many times. The chain employs TRBV27 and TRBJ1-2; possible D gene TRBD1, 6 bases. CDR3 length equals 14 residues. Trimming pared 2 bases from V and 4 bases from J, leaving 11 bases between. Germline values: CDR1 MNHEY, CDR2 SMNVEV (reference sequence). DNA of the CDR3: TGTGCCAGCAGTTTAATCTCGACAGGCTATGGCTACACCTTC. Its protein product is CASSLISTGYGYTF.

This clonotype was counted ten times or more. The chain uses TRBV5-1 and TRBJ1-1; 7 bases are shared with TRBD1. With V trimmed by 3 bases and J by 2 bases, 10 bases remained unmatched. Germline CDR1 reads SGHRS; CDR2 reads YFSETQ. The CDR3 is 16 amino acids. In nucleotides, the CDR3 is TGCGCCAGCAGCTCTCACGGACAGGCCGACAACACTGAAGCTTTCTTT. This codes for CASSSHGQADNTEAFF. The variable domain in full, completed from reference TRBV5-1 and TRBJ1-1, reads KAGVTQTPRYLIKTRGQQVTLSCSPISGHRSVSWYQQTPGQGLQFLFEYFSETQRNKGNFPGRFSGRQFSNSRSEMNVSTLELGDSALYLCASSSHGQADNTEAFFGQGTRLTVV.

This clonotype was observed a handful of times. J is TRBJ2-7 and V is TRBV30, with no clear D. CDR1 is GTSNPN and CDR2 is SVGIG in the germline V gene (reference sequence). The CDR3 extends over 15 amino acids. The V end lost 3 bases, the J end lost 1 base, and 16 bases lay between the germline ends. CDR3: CAWRVPGSISYEQYF. The CDR3 DNA reads TGTGCCTGGAGAGTCCCCGGCAGTATTTCCTACGAGCAGTACTTC. The variable domain in full, completed from reference TRBV30 and TRBJ2-7, reads SQTIHQWPATLVQPVGSPLSLECTVEGTSNPNLYWYRQAAGRGLQLLFYSVGIGQISSEVPQNLSASRPQDRQFILSSKKLLLSDSGFYLCAWRVPGSISYEQYFGPGTRLTVT.

This clonotype came up a few times. V is TRBV20-1 and J is TRBJ1-5; possible D gene TRBD1, 6 bases. There are 14 residues in the CDR3. Germline V gene sequence: CDR1 DFQATT, CDR2 SNEGSKA (reference sequence). The germline V and J ends were trimmed by 3 bases and 7 bases, with 16 bases remaining between them. This chain's CDR3 is CSASPPQGRQPQHF. The CDR3 nucleotides read TGCAGTGCTAGCCCGCCACAGGGTAGACAGCCCCAGCATTTT.

This clonotype came up many times. The CDR3 sequence is CASQREGGEKLFF. CDR3 sequence (DNA): TGTGCCAGTCAGCGGGAGGGTGGGGAAAAACTGTTTTTT. The chain combines TRBV12-3 or TRBV12-4 with TRBJ1-4; unclear D gene. The CDR3 is 13 residues long. V lost 9 bases to trimming and J lost 8 bases, with 16 bases between them.

This clonotype was detected ten times or more. The chain couples TRBV5-8 to TRBJ2-3; TRBD2 matches at 7 bases. This CDR3 has 15 residues. J was trimmed by 2 bases and V by 4 bases; bases with no gene match: 7. Germline V lookup: CDR1 SGHTS, CDR2 YDEGEE. The CDR3 loop is CASSSGVLLTDTQYF. CDR3 coding DNA: TGTGCCAGCAGCAGCGGGGTACTACTCACAGATACGCAGTATTTT.

This clonotype was counted only a few times. This chain connects TRBV5-1 to TRBJ2-1; 9 bases agree with TRBD2. J gave up 7 bases and V 6 bases, and 14 bases lay outside the gene matches. The CDR3 loop spans 16 amino acids. Per the germline V gene, CDR1 is SGHRS and CDR2 is YFSETQ. The CDR3 reads CASNPLAGGPSNEQFF. The CDR3 DNA reads as TGCGCCAGCAACCCCCTGGCGGGAGGGCCGAGTAATGAGCAGTTCTTC. Based on the CDR3 plus reference TRBV5-1 and TRBJ2-1, the full variable domain is KAGVTQTPRYLIKTRGQQVTLSCSPISGHRSVSWYQQTPGQGLQFLFEYFSETQRNKGNFPGRFSGRQFSNSRSEMNVSTLELGDSALYLCASNPLAGGPSNEQFFGPGTRLTVL.

The rearrangement joins TRBV7-9 to TRBJ2-1; D gene uncertain. V gave up 0 bases and J gave up 3 bases, with 12 bases separating them. CDR3 length: 16 residues. Looked up from germline, CDR1 is SEHNR and CDR2 is FQNEAQ (reference sequence). CDR3 region: CASSLARRWGYNEQFF. CDR3 DNA: TGTGCCAGCAGCTTAGCGCGGCGATGGGGCTACAATGAGCAGTTCTTC. Looking up the rest from reference TRBV7-9 and TRBJ2-1 gives the full variable domain: DTGVSQNPRHKITKRGQNVTFRCDPISEHNRLYWYRQTLGQGPEFLTYFQNEAQLEKSRLLSDRFSAERPKGSFSTLEIQRTEQGDSAMYLCASSLARRWGYNEQFFGPGTRLTVL.